Following are 11 T cell receptor beta chains from one sample sequenced in a study of T cell responses to AZD1222 COVID-19 vaccine. Profiling relied on immunoSEQ multiplex PCR, and the TCRdb table lists in-frame clones only, not all of them. The sample lists about 200,000 clones, 93% seen once, with approximately 1% in the top ten. This sample comprised peripheral blood, obtained 28 days after the second AZD1222 dose. The receptors come from an adult who received the AZD1222 COVID-19 vaccine.

This chain joins TRBV7-2 and TRBJ1-1; D not certain. V was pared by 3 bases and J by 1 base, with 9 bases between. The CDR3 length is 14 residues. The germline V gene has CDR1 SGHTA and CDR2 FQGNSA. CDR3 DNA: TGTGCCAGCAGCTTCTCCCGACAGAACACTGAAGCTTTCTTT. The encoded protein is CASSFSRQNTEAFF. The variable domain in full, with the rest retrieved from reference TRBV7-2 and TRBJ1-1, is GAGVSQSPSNKVTEKGKDVELRCDPISGHTALYWYRQSLGQGLEFLIYFQGNSAPDKSGLPSDRFSAERTGGSVSTLTIQRTQQEDSAVYLCASSFSRQNTEAFFGQGTRLTVV.

This clone appeared a few times. The chain has TRBV29-1 and TRBJ1-4; a possible D gene is TRBD1 (6 bases). The V gene's germline CDR1 is SQVTM and CDR2 ANQGSEA. The CDR3 loop spans 13 amino acids. Trimming stripped 5 bases from V and 8 bases from J, with 15 bases between. CDR3 nucleotide sequence: TGCAGCGTTTTGAGGGGGAGGGGGGAAAAACTGTTTTTT. The encoded protein is CSVLRGRGEKLFF.

The rearrangement joins TRBV15 to TRBJ1-1; TRBD1 is a possible D gene (6 bases). V shed 4 bases and J shed 4 bases, with 10 bases lying between them. This CDR3 region has 13 residues. Per germline, CDR1 LNHNV and CDR2 YYDKDF (reference sequence). This chain's CDR3 is CATSTGGLTEAFF. CDR3 nucleotides: TGTGCCACCAGCACGGGGGGGCTCACTGAAGCTTTCTTT.

The V call is TRBV11-2, the J call TRBJ2-3, with unresolved D. Germline V gene data show CDR1 as SGHAT and CDR2 as FQNNGV. V lost 1 base and J 6 bases, leaving 11 bases between the germline ends. This CDR3 is built from 14 residues. The chain's CDR3 is CASSLGGSMDTQYF. DNA of the CDR3: TGTGCCAGCAGCTTAGGGGGTAGCATGGATACGCAGTATTTT. The complete variable domain, with remaining parts taken from reference TRBV11-2 and TRBJ2-3, reads EAGVAQSPRYKIIEKRQSVAFWCNPISGHATLYWYQQILGQGPKLLIQFQNNGVVDDSQLPKDRFSAERLKGVDSTLKIQPAKLEDSAVYLCASSLGGSMDTQYFGPGTRLTVL.

The rearrangement uses TRBV12-3 or TRBV12-4 and TRBJ1-1; D perhaps matches TRBD1 (6 bases). The CDR3 has 12 amino acids. Trimming shortened V by 10 bases and J by 5 bases, and 14 bases separated the two germline ends. CDR3 protein: CATRAGATEAFF. The CDR3 DNA reads as TGTGCCACCCGTGCAGGGGCTACTGAAGCTTTCTTT.

The chain employs TRBV28 and TRBJ1-2; D unresolved. The germline V gene has CDR1 MDHEN and CDR2 SYDVKM. Trimming removed 9 bases from V and 4 bases from J, with 12 bases in between. The CDR3 spans 12 residues. This CDR3 reads CASQKGGYGYTF. As DNA, the CDR3 is TGTGCCAGTCAGAAGGGCGGCTATGGCTACACCTTC.

A word on this clone: Different DNA sequences within this sample yield the same CDR3. The CDR3 sequence is CASSLGQGGYGYTF. Here the CDR3 DNA reads TGCGCCAGCAGTCTCGGACAGGGTGGCTATGGCTACACCTTC. The genes are TRBV5-1 and TRBJ1-2; 8 bases line up with TRBD1. Per the germline V gene, CDR1 is SGHRS and CDR2 is YFSETQ. The CDR3 is 14 amino acids. Trimming took 5 bases from V and 4 from J; bases not matched to a gene: 7.

The rearrangement links TRBV5-6 to TRBJ1-3; D ambiguous. V gave up 1 base and J gave up 0 bases, with 11 bases separating them. From germline, CDR1 is SGHDT and CDR2 YYEEEE. This CDR3 comprises 16 residues. CDR3: CASSLRGVSSGNTIYF. Written as DNA, the CDR3 is TGTGCCAGCAGCTTGCGAGGCGTATCCTCTGGAAACACCATATATTTT.

CDR3 amino acids: CASSPRQGPATNEKLFF. In nucleotides, the CDR3 is TGTGCCAGCAGCCCTAGACAGGGGCCCGCAACTAATGAAAAACTGTTTTTT. The V and J genes are TRBV7-8 and TRBJ1-4; 8 nucleotides line up with TRBD1. After removal of 5 bases from V and 0 bases from J, the junction contained 8 bases not matched to a gene. Germline values: CDR1 SGHVS, CDR2 FQNEAQ. The CDR3 sequence is 17 residues long.

The chain is built from TRBV6-6 and TRBJ1-1, with TRBD1 matching over 7 bases. The germline CDR1 and CDR2 sequences are MNHNY and SVGAGI (reference sequence). The CDR3 contains 16 residues. V trimming: 4 bases; J trimming: 4 bases; junction bases outside the gene matches: 12. DNA for the CDR3: TGTGCCAGCAGTTTCGACAGGGCGGAGGGCGGCACTGAAGCTTTCTTT. This gives the protein CASSFDRAEGGTEAFF.

The rearrangement links TRBV5-4 to TRBJ1-1, with D possibly being TRBD1 (5 bases). V dropped 3 bases and J dropped 0 bases, with 12 bases sitting between them. The germline V gene encodes CDR1 SGHNT and CDR2 YYREEE (reference sequence). The CDR3 loop spans 15 amino acids. The CDR3 sequence: CASSWGEGMNTEAFF. In DNA, the CDR3 is TGTGCCAGCAGCTGGGGGGAGGGGATGAACACTGAAGCTTTCTTT.